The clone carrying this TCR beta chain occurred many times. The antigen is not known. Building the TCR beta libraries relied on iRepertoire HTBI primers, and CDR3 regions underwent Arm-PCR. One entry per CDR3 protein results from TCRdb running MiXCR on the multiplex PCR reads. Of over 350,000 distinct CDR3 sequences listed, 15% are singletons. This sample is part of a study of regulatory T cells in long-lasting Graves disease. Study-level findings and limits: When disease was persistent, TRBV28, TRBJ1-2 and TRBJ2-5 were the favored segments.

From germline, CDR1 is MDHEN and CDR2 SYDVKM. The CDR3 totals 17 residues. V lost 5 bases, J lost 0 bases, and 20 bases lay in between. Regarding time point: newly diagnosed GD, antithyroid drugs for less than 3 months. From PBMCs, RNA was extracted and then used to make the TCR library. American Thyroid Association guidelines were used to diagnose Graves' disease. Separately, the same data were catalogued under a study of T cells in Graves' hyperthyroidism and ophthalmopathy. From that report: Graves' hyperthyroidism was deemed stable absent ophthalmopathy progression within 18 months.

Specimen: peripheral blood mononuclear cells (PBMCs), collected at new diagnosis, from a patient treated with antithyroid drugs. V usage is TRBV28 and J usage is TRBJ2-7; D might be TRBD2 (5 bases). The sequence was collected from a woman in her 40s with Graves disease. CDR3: CASSPPRADSTSYEQYF. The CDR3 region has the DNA TGTGCCAGCAGTCCCCCGAGGGCCGACTCTACCTCCTACGAGCAGTACTTC.